A single sample gave rise to the 25 T cell receptor beta chains below, sequenced in a study of T cells in Graves' hyperthyroidism and ophthalmopathy. TCR beta CDR3 region amplification was performed from RNA transcripts. First-round RT-PCR targeting the TCR CDR3 was performed with the HTBI primer set. TCRdb processed the multiplex PCR reads anew with MiXCR; each CDR3 protein has one entry. This sample has about 400,000 distinct CDR3 sequences, with around 15% found just once. Sequencing was performed on blood. All receptors come from a man aged 50-59 years with Graves' ophthalmopathy.

This clonotype was seen many times. The chain has TRBV28 and TRBJ2-7; 9 bases fit TRBD2. CDR1 and CDR2 from the germline V gene are MDHEN and SYDVKM. The CDR3 is 17 amino acids. V dropped 2 bases and J dropped 2; count of bases not matched to a gene: 10. The CDR3 nucleotides are TGTGCCAGCAGTTTACCGGCGGGTAGCGGGAGACCCTACGAGCAGTACTTC. Amino acid sequence: CASSLPAGSGRPYEQYF.

This clonotype was recorded once. The V and J genes are TRBV28 and TRBJ2-1; no clear D. V was clipped by 2 bases and J by 10 bases, with 9 bases between them. This CDR3 has 12 amino acids. Germline V lookup: CDR1 MDHEN, CDR2 SYDVKM. CDR3 nucleotide sequence: TGTGCCAGCAGTTTAGTGAACGGCGAGCAGTTCTTC. This gives the protein CASSLVNGEQFF.

The chain links TRBV19 to TRBJ2-7; 12 bases match TRBD2. Germline V CDR1 and CDR2: LNHDA, SQIVND (reference sequence). CDR3 size: 15 residues. The V gene end was trimmed by 6 bases and the J gene end by 6 bases; junction bases not matched to a gene: 9. CDR3 region: CASSQPSGRAVEQYF. The CDR3, as DNA: TGTGCCAGTAGCCAACCTAGCGGGAGGGCCGTCGAGCAGTACTTC. Looking up the rest from reference TRBV19 and TRBJ2-7 gives the full variable domain: DGGITQSPKYLFRKEGQNVTLSCEQNLNHDAMYWYRQDPGQGLRLIYYSQIVNDFQKGDIAEGYSVSREKKESFPLTVTSAQKNPTAFYLCASSQPSGRAVEQYFGPGTRLTVT.

A few counts support this clonotype. The genes are TRBV12-5 and TRBJ2-3, with no clear D. The CDR3 is made up of 15 amino acids. Germline V lookup: CDR1 LGHNT, CDR2 FRNRAP. V shed 5 bases and J shed 0 bases, with 12 bases lying between them. The CDR3 region has the DNA TGTGCTAGTGGTGATAGCCCCACAAGCACAGATACGCAGTATTTT. Amino acids: CASGDSPTSTDTQYF.

This clonotype was recorded many times. The V and J genes are TRBV20-1 and TRBJ2-7, with TRBD2 identical over 13 bases. The CDR3 length is 17 residues. CDR1 and CDR2 (germline): DFQATT, SNEGSKA (reference sequence). Trimming at V came to 0 bases and at J to 6 bases, leaving 11 bases not matched to a gene. The CDR3 is CSARDLLGLAGVSEQYF. CDR3 nucleotide sequence: TGCAGTGCTAGAGATCTCCTCGGACTAGCGGGAGTAAGCGAGCAGTACTTC.

This clonotype turned up a few times. The V gene is TRBV6-1, the J gene TRBJ1-5; no definite D call. The germline CDR1 and CDR2 sequences are MNHNS and SASEGT. The ends were cut back, 5 bases at V and 6 bases at J, with 8 bases in the middle. CDR3 size: 12 residues. CDR3 region: CASSSGSQPQHF. The CDR3 DNA follows: TGTGCCAGCAGTTCCGGCAGTCAGCCCCAGCATTTT.

In this sample, this clonotype turned up once. The J gene is TRBJ2-6, the V gene TRBV10-2; 12 nucleotides agree with TRBD1. The ends lost 8 bases at V and 2 bases at J; junction bases unmatched: 1. CDR3 length: 15 amino acids. Germline CDR1 WSHSY, CDR2 SAAADI. This chain's CDR3 is CASGTGGAGANVLTF. The CDR3 DNA follows: TGCGCCAGCGGGACAGGGGGCGCTGGGGCCAACGTCCTGACTTTC.

On this clonotype: A much larger clone differs by one base, so this may be a read error. The chain employs TRBV20-1 and TRBJ2-3; 7 bases align to TRBD1. V shed 0 bases and J 0 bases; nucleotides not matched to a gene: 12. CDR1 DFQATT and CDR2 SNEGSKA come from the germline V gene (reference sequence). This CDR3 has 18 residues. CDR3 DNA sequence: TGCAGTGCTAGAGATTCGGCGCGGACAGGCCTGAGCACAGATACGCAGTATTTT. It is translated as CSARDSARTGLSTDTQYF.

The gene calls are TRBV27 and TRBJ1-4, with 8 positions matching TRBD1. V lost 8 bases and J lost 8; bases outside the gene matches: 10. CDR1 MNHEY and CDR2 SMNVEV come from the germline V gene (reference sequence). This CDR3 comprises 14 residues. CDR3 sequence reads: CASCRQGKGEKLFF. CDR3 nucleotides: TGTGCCAGCTGTAGACAGGGGAAAGGAGAAAAACTGTTTTTT.

This clonotype was seen at least ten times. The V gene is TRBV2, the J gene TRBJ2-7; 12 bases match TRBD1. Germline CDR1 reads SNHLY; CDR2 reads FYNNEI. The CDR3 consists of 14 residues. V gave up 4 bases and J gave up 6 bases; unmatched junction bases: 4. This chain's CDR3 is CASSVGDRGREQYF. Here the CDR3 DNA reads TGTGCCAGCAGTGTAGGGGACAGGGGGCGCGAGCAGTACTTC.

This chain joins TRBV24-1 and TRBJ2-1, with D perhaps TRBD1 (5 bases). The length of the CDR3 is 13 residues. Germline lookup yields CDR1 KGHDR and CDR2 SFDVKD. V lost 8 bases, J lost 10 bases, and 17 bases lay in between. The CDR3 region is CATTARRGGEQFF. The CDR3, as DNA: TGTGCCACCACTGCCAGAAGGGGCGGCGAGCAGTTCTTC.

The V gene is TRBV4-1, the J gene TRBJ2-5, with D perhaps TRBD1 (6 bases). Germline CDR1 and CDR2: MGHRA and YSYEKL. The CDR3 spans 15 residues. V dropped 3 bases and J dropped 6 bases, with 17 bases sitting between them. The CDR3: CASSQSVGTKQTQYF. The DNA of the CDR3 is TGCGCCAGCAGCCAGTCCGTCGGGACAAAGCAGACCCAGTACTTC.

This clonotype showed up many times. V gene TRBV20-1 combines with J gene TRBJ1-1; the match to TRBD1 covers 7 bases. The CDR3 sequence is 13 residues long. Germline V gene lookup returns CDR1 DFQATT and CDR2 SNEGSKA (reference sequence). J was trimmed by 4 bases and V by 5 bases; bases with no gene match: 7. CDR3 sequence (DNA): TGCAGTGCTGGGGAAGGGGGCTTCACTGAAGCTTTCTTT. Translated: CSAGEGGFTEAFF.

This clonotype was seen at least ten times. The rearrangement links TRBV12-3 or TRBV12-4 to TRBJ2-2; D is ambiguous. The V end was cut by 2 bases, the J end by 6 bases, with 7 bases between. The CDR3 covers 13 residues. CDR3 DNA sequence: TGTGCCAGCAGTTTAACCGGCCCCGGGGAGCTGTTTTTT. Translated, it gives CASSLTGPGELFF.

The gene calls are TRBV3-1 and TRBJ1-2, with 11 bases identical to TRBD1. J was trimmed by 3 bases and V by 3 bases; bases with no gene match: 3. This CDR3 is 15 amino acids long. CDR1 and CDR2 (germline): LGHDT, YNNKEL (reference sequence). CDR3 in DNA: TGTGCCAGCAGCCAGAGGACAGGGGGCGACTATGGCTACACCTTC. Translation: CASSQRTGGDYGYTF.

The chain carries TRBV28 and TRBJ1-2; D is uncertain. This CDR3 region has 14 residues. V shed 5 bases and J shed 0 bases, with 10 bases lying between them. Germline CDR1 is MDHEN and CDR2 is SYDVKM. The CDR3 sequence is CASSPGATNYGYTF. The CDR3, as DNA: TGTGCCAGCAGTCCAGGAGCAACTAACTATGGCTACACCTTC.

This clonotype came up many times. V gene TRBV28 combines with J gene TRBJ2-7; the D gene is possibly TRBD1 (5 bases). The V end was cut by 4 bases, the J end by 3 bases, with 16 bases between. The CDR3 loop spans 15 amino acids. Germline values: CDR1 MDHEN, CDR2 SYDVKM. The CDR3 here is CASSSRIGAIYEQYF. CDR3 bases: TGTGCCAGCAGTTCACGTATAGGGGCTATCTACGAGCAGTACTTC.

This clonotype was seen a few times. The chain has TRBV5-1 and TRBJ2-5; 14 nucleotides line up with TRBD2. CDR1 and CDR2 from the germline V gene are SGHRS and YFSETQ. The V segment lost 5 bases and the J segment 2 bases; nucleotides outside the gene matches: 2. This CDR3 region has 15 residues. The CDR3 bases are TGCGCCAGCAGTAGACTAGCGGGAGGGCAAGAGACCCAGTACTTC. Protein: CASSRLAGGQETQYF.

This clonotype came up many times. The chain is built from TRBV7-6 and TRBJ2-3; 9 nucleotides line up with TRBD2. The germline gives CDR1 SGHVS, CDR2 FNYEAQ. Trimming took 1 base from V and 9 from J; bases not matched to a gene: 11. There are 16 residues in the CDR3. CDR3 region: CASSLEVAGAFFTQYF. The CDR3, as DNA: TGTGCCAGCAGCTTAGAAGTAGCGGGAGCCTTCTTCACGCAGTATTTT.

This chain joins TRBV12-3 or TRBV12-4 and TRBJ2-4; 12 bases match TRBD2. The CDR3 sequence is 14 residues long. Trimming cost V 1 base and J 10 bases; bases outside gene matches: 2. This CDR3 is CASSLGLAGEIQYF. The CDR3 region has the DNA TGTGCCAGCAGTTTAGGACTAGCGGGGGAAATTCAGTACTTC.

This clonotype was observed many times. The J gene is TRBJ2-7, the V gene TRBV2; D is ambiguous. This CDR3 contains 12 residues. The germline V gene encodes CDR1 SNHLY and CDR2 FYNNEI. V lost 8 bases and J 2 bases, leaving 10 bases between the germline ends. Here the CDR3 DNA reads TGTGCCAGCTGGACCAAGCCCTACGAGCAGTACTTC. Residues: CASWTKPYEQYF.

This clonotype has just a few counts. The chain is built from TRBV6-1 and TRBJ2-5, with TRBD1 matching 9 bases. From germline, CDR1 is MNHNS and CDR2 SASEGT. This CDR3 has 13 residues. V was pared by 2 bases and J by 11 bases, with 6 bases of the junction left unmatched. Here the CDR3 DNA reads TGTGCCAGCAGTGAAAATACAGGGGGCGGACAGTACTTC. Protein product: CASSENTGGGQYF.

This clonotype was found many times. V is TRBV11-2 and J is TRBJ2-3; D gene unclear. The CDR3 contains 13 residues. The germline V and J ends were trimmed by 7 bases and 6 bases, with 14 bases remaining between them. CDR1 SGHAT and CDR2 FQNNGV come from the germline V gene. CDR3 in amino acids: CASIPRAEDTQYF. Written as DNA, the CDR3 is TGTGCCAGCATCCCCCGGGCGGAGGATACGCAGTATTTT.

This sequence joins TRBV4-1 and TRBJ2-3; TRBD2 matches at 10 bases. CDR1 and CDR2 from the germline V gene are MGHRA and YSYEKL. The CDR3 loop spans 17 amino acids. V shed 4 bases and J 2 bases; nucleotides not matched to a gene: 9. The CDR3 spells CASSPRTSGGYTDTQYF. The CDR3 DNA sequence: TGCGCCAGCAGCCCGAGGACTAGCGGAGGATACACAGATACGCAGTATTTT.

This clonotype occurred a few times. The rearrangement joins TRBV7-3 to TRBJ2-1; tentatively, D is TRBD1 or TRBD2 (5 bases each). Germline lookup yields CDR1 SGHTA and CDR2 FQGTGA. Trimming took off 2 bases at V and 8 bases at J, with 10 bases between the two ends. The CDR3 loop spans 13 amino acids. For the CDR3, the DNA is TGTGCCAGCAGCTTAGTAGGGGACCATGAGCAGTTCTTC. Its translation: CASSLVGDHEQFF.